This T cell receptor (beta chain) was observed in a study of cytomegalovirus exposure and HLA in healthy donors. V lost 1 base, J lost 5 bases, and 5 bases lay in between. The CDR3 spans 12 residues. Looked up from germline, CDR1 is SGHTA and CDR2 is FQGNSA. The PCR ran on 60 Vbeta and 13 Jbeta primers. Repertoires were generated with immunoSEQ multiplex PCR, while TCRdb's copy carries only in-frame clones and drops some. There are some 130,000 clones in the sample; nearly 80% occur only once, and approximately 1% lies in the top ten. The rearrangement links TRBV7-2 to TRBJ2-5; no reliable D call. Sequenced material: PBMCs. The sequence came from a male donor in good health and CMV-seronegative. The CDR3 nucleotides are TGTGCCAGCAGCTTAGTGCGTGAGACCCAGTACTTC. It codes for CASSLVRETQYF.